The TCR beta chain described here comes from a study of T cell responses to AZD1222 COVID-19 vaccine. Here immunoSEQ multiplex PCR was the method, and the copy in TCRdb shows in-frame clones only, minus some. The repertoire holds approximately 120,000 clones, with about nine tenths as singletons. The CDR3 extends over 15 amino acids. V was cut by 2 bases and J by 0 bases, with 7 bases left in between. Looked up from germline, CDR1 is SEHNR and CDR2 is FQNEAQ (reference sequence). Study-level findings and limits: Targeting of unmutated variant regions was reportedly seen in nearly half of spike-specific TCRs.

Comment on this clone: The antigen is unknown.

The genes are TRBV7-9 and TRBJ1-4; D call uncertain. The sample here was peripheral blood, taken on day 0 of AZD1222 vaccination. The clonotype comes from an adult in good health. The CDR3 DNA sequence: TGTGCCAGCAGCTTATTTGGATCAACTAATGAAAAACTGTTTTTT. It is translated as CASSLFGSTNEKLFF.